The present T cell receptor (beta chain) was sequenced within a study of blood T cell repertoires in COVID-19. CDR3 length: 14 amino acids. The germline gives CDR1 MNHEY, CDR2 SMNVEV (reference sequence). V was pared by 1 base and J by 1 base, with 7 bases between. In the source study's methods: Cell counts per sample came from amplifying reference gene primers. Assay used: immunoSEQ multiplex PCR; TCRdb lists only in-frame clones, some missing. V, J and clone size reflect that table, while D and trimming were determined from the DNA. The sample has fewer than 500,000 clones; approximately 90% are singletons. Those enrolled, adults aged roughly 18 to 90 years, came from under 25 US areas.

The receptor comes from a woman between 25 and 40 years old with acute COVID-19. The specimen sequenced was PBMCs or T cells enriched from blood (not recorded which). The chain couples TRBV27 to TRBJ1-1; maybe TRBD1 (6 bases). The CDR3 coding sequence is TGTGCCAGCAGTTTATTCAGGGGGAACACTGAAGCTTTCTTT. This codes for CASSLFRGNTEAFF.